Listed here are 17 T cell receptor beta chains from one sample, sequenced in a study of blood T cells in healthy people across ages. A second PCR, run for roughly 7 to 12 cycles, used a sample-barcoded 5' primer plus a J-beta primer mix. TCRdb reprocessed the 5' RACE reads via MiXCR and lists one record per CDR3 protein. The table records around 690,000 distinct CDR3 sequences, approximately 59% of them present only once. Sequenced material: blood. The origin of the receptors is a man between 60 and 75 years old in good health.

Concerning this clonotype: The junction departs from the called germline gene at one end, perhaps through a read error. The chain carries TRBV3-1 and TRBJ1-1; D is unclear. The CDR3 contains 13 residues. Germline V CDR1 and CDR2: LGHDT, YNNKEL (reference sequence). CDR3 loop: CASSLSLNTEALF. The CDR3 DNA sequence: TGTGCCAGCAGCCTCTCGCTGAACACTGAAGCTCTCTTT.

The table lists this clonotype with a few counts. The chain carries TRBV12-3 or TRBV12-4 and TRBJ1-2; 7 positions match TRBD1. This CDR3 contains 16 residues. Losses at the gene ends were 4 bases for V and 0 bases for J; bases not matched to a gene: 8. The CDR3 loop is CASSSDRSEPNYGYTF. The DNA of the CDR3 is TGTGCCAGCAGTTCGGACAGGTCCGAGCCTAACTATGGCTACACCTTC.

This clonotype came up a few times. The chain employs TRBV7-2 and TRBJ2-7, with a weak D call TRBD2 (5 bases). Germline V gene data show CDR1 as SGHTA and CDR2 as FQGNSA. This CDR3 has 14 residues. V was clipped by 1 base and J by 10 bases, with 17 bases between them. The CDR3 DNA reads TGTGCCAGCAGCTTAGTTACCGCGGGTGAGGCCCAGTACTTC. This sequence encodes CASSLVTAGEAQYF.

In its sample, this clonotype was seen a few times. The chain employs TRBV5-1 and TRBJ2-1, with TRBD2 matching over 13 bases. The CDR3 spans 14 residues. Germline V gene sequence: CDR1 SGHRS, CDR2 YFSETQ. V dropped 2 bases and J dropped 8; count of bases not matched to a gene: 1. CDR3 sequence (DNA): TGCGCCAGCAGCTTAACTAGCGGGAGGGATGAGCAGTTCTTC. As protein: CASSLTSGRDEQFF. Full variable domain (outside the CDR3, taken from reference TRBV5-1 and TRBJ2-1): KAGVTQTPRYLIKTRGQQVTLSCSPISGHRSVSWYQQTPGQGLQFLFEYFSETQRNKGNFPGRFSGRQFSNSRSEMNVSTLELGDSALYLCASSLTSGRDEQFFGPGTRLTVL.

This chain connects TRBV6-2 or TRBV6-3 to TRBJ2-5; the D gene is possibly TRBD1 (5 bases). Germline CDR1 and CDR2: MNHEY and SVGEGT. The CDR3 covers 12 residues. Trimming removed 2 bases from V and 9 bases from J, with 10 bases in between. CDR3 nucleotides: TGTGCCAGCAGTTACGGGGCTGCGGCCCAGTACTTC. Translation: CASSYGAAAQYF.

This rearrangement joins TRBV5-1 to TRBJ1-5; tentative D call: TRBD1 (6 bases). Germline V gene sequence: CDR1 SGHRS, CDR2 YFSETQ. The CDR3 is made up of 15 amino acids. The germline V and J ends were trimmed by 4 bases and 1 base, with 12 bases remaining between them. The CDR3 here is CASSPQGMSNQPQHF. The CDR3 bases are TGCGCCAGCAGCCCTCAGGGGATGAGCAATCAGCCCCAGCATTTT. The entire variable domain, with the rest obtained from reference TRBV5-1 and TRBJ1-5, is as follows: KAGVTQTPRYLIKTRGQQVTLSCSPISGHRSVSWYQQTPGQGLQFLFEYFSETQRNKGNFPGRFSGRQFSNSRSEMNVSTLELGDSALYLCASSPQGMSNQPQHFGDGTRLSIL.

A single count supports this clonotype. The rearrangement joins TRBV27 to TRBJ2-5, with 9 bases that match TRBD1. The J call could be wrong; TRBJ2-7 is a better fit for the DNA end. The germline V gene encodes CDR1 MNHEY and CDR2 SMNVEV (reference sequence). The CDR3 sequence is 15 residues long. The CDR3 sequence: CASRRSTGQGYEQYF. CDR3 DNA sequence: TGTGCCAGCAGGCGATCAACGGGACAGGGTTACGAGCAGTACTTC.

The V gene is TRBV6-6, the J gene TRBJ2-3, with D tentatively TRBD2 (6 bases). Per germline, CDR1 MNHNY and CDR2 SVGAGI (reference sequence). The CDR3 is 14 amino acids. Between the trimmed V and J ends, which lost 4 bases and 0 bases, there was a span of 8 bases. The CDR3 protein is CASSWGDSTDTQYF. The CDR3 DNA sequence: TGTGCCAGCAGTTGGGGGGATAGCACAGATACGCAGTATTTT.

The rearrangement uses TRBV29-1 and TRBJ1-2; 9 bases are shared with TRBD1. The CDR3 has 14 amino acids. The trim removed 4 bases at V and 7 bases at J, leaving 10 bases unmatched. Germline V lookup: CDR1 SQVTM, CDR2 ANQGSEA. The chain's CDR3 is CSVGEGQGVSGYTF. For the CDR3, the DNA is TGCAGCGTTGGAGAGGGACAGGGAGTTTCTGGCTACACCTTC. Using reference TRBV29-1 and TRBJ1-2 for the parts outside the CDR3, the full variable domain is SAVISQKPSRDICQRGTSLTIQCQVDSQVTMMFWYRQQPGQSLTLIATANQGSEATYESGFVIDKFPISRPNLTFSTLTVSNMSPEDSSIYLCSVGEGQGVSGYTFGSGTRLTVV.

The rearrangement joins TRBV5-1 to TRBJ2-1; 7 positions agree with TRBD2. There are 16 residues in the CDR3. The V gene end was trimmed by 3 bases and the J gene end by 9 bases; junction bases not matched to a gene: 15. Germline CDR1 and CDR2: SGHRS and YFSETQ. This chain's CDR3 is CASSSSGSIAGTEQFF. For the CDR3, the DNA is TGCGCCAGCAGCTCCTCCGGTTCGATAGCGGGCACTGAGCAGTTCTTC.

The table lists this clonotype with a count of one. The V call is TRBV28, the J call TRBJ2-1; TRBD2 is a possible D gene (5 bases). With the DNA end fitting TRBJ2-7 better, the J assignment may be wrong. This CDR3 is 14 amino acids long. Germline loops: CDR1 MDHEN, CDR2 SYDVKM. CDR3 amino acids: CATGEGLVDGEQYF. Here the CDR3 DNA reads TGTGCCACCGGGGAAGGGTTGGTGGATGGCGAGCAGTACTTC.

The gene calls are TRBV12-3 or TRBV12-4 and TRBJ2-5; TRBD2 matches 7 bases. This CDR3 comprises 14 residues. Trimming removed 5 bases from V and 3 bases from J; junction bases left unmatched: 6. The CDR3 protein is CASSATSQEETQYF. The CDR3 DNA sequence: TGTGCCAGCAGTGCGACTAGCCAGGAAGAGACCCAGTACTTC.

V gene TRBV7-2 combines with J gene TRBJ1-2; 9 bases are a match to TRBD1. Trimming took 3 bases from V and 7 from J; bases not matched to a gene: 9. Per germline, CDR1 SGHTA and CDR2 FQGNSA. This CDR3 contains 15 residues. The CDR3 region has the DNA TGTGCCAGCAGCTTCCCGGGACAGGGTAAAAGTGGCTACACCTTC. Its translation is CASSFPGQGKSGYTF.

This chain joins TRBV4-2 and TRBJ1-1; TRBD1 agrees at 8 bases. Trimming at V came to 4 bases and at J to 6 bases, leaving 1 base not matched to a gene. CDR1 and CDR2 from the germline V gene are LGHNA and YNFKEQ. This CDR3 is built from 12 residues. The CDR3 loop reads CASSRTGSEAFF. The CDR3 DNA reads as TGTGCCAGCAGCCGGACAGGGTCTGAAGCTTTCTTT.

This clonotype showed up just once. The J gene is TRBJ1-3, the V gene TRBV10-3, with D maybe TRBD1 (5 bases). Trimming took off 8 bases at V and 0 bases at J, with 5 bases between the two ends. Germline CDR1 and CDR2: ENHRY and SYGVKD. There are 12 residues in the CDR3. Here the CDR3 DNA reads TGTGCCATCGGGGGCTCTGGAAACACCATATATTTT. Translated: CAIGGSGNTIYF.

The J gene is TRBJ2-5, the V gene TRBV7-2, with a weak D call TRBD2 (5 bases). Trimming shortened V by 5 bases and J by 2 bases, and 12 bases separated the two germline ends. CDR3 length: 14 residues. The germline V gene encodes CDR1 SGHTA and CDR2 FQGNSA. The CDR3 DNA follows: TGTGCCAGCAGCCTACGGGTAGCGCAAGAGACCCAGTACTTC. Translating it yields CASSLRVAQETQYF.

The chain joins TRBV7-6 to TRBJ2-5, with a possible D match to TRBD2 (5 bases). V was shortened by 2 bases and J by 1 base, with 11 bases between the two germline ends. The germline V gene has CDR1 SGHVS and CDR2 FNYEAQ. CDR3 length equals 15 residues. The CDR3 reads CASSLSSSGQETQYF. The DNA for the CDR3 is TGTGCCAGCAGCTTATCTTCCAGCGGCCAAGAGACCCAGTACTTC.